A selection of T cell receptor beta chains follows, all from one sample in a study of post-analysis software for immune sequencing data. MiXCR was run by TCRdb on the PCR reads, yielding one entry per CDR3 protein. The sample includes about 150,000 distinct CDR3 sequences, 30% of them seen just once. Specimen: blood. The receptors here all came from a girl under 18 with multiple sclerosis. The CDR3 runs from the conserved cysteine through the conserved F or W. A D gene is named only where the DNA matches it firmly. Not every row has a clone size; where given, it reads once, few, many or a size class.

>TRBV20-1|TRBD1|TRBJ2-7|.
CSAKGARIQGEQYF
TGCAGTGCTAAGGGGGCTAGAATCCAGGGCGAGCAGTACTTC
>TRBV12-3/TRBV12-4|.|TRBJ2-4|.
CASSLEVGRPEYF
TGTGCCAGCAGTTTGGAGGTGGGGCGGCCTGAGTACTTC
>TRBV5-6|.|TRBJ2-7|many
CASSSAGTDLEAPYEQYF
TGTGCCAGCAGCTCGGCCGGGACCGACTTAGAAGCCCCCTACGAGCAGTACTTC
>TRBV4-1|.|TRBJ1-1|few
CASSQIPPAEAFF
TGCGCCAGCAGCCAGATACCCCCGGCTGAAGCTTTCTTT
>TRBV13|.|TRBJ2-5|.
CASSLVTDPETQYF
TGTGCCAGCAGCCTCGTCACCGACCCAGAGACCCAGTACTTC
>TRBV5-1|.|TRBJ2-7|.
CASSLGGGQSYEQYF
TGCGCCAGCAGCTTGGGCGGGGGCCAATCCTACGAGCAGTACTTC
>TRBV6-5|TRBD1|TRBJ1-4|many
CASSRGQGAAEKLFF
TGTGCCAGCAGTCGTGGACAGGGGGCTGCTGAAAAACTGTTTTTT
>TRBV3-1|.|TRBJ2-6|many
CASSYSGANVLTF
TGTGCCAGCAGTTACTCTGGGGCCAACGTCCTGACTTTC
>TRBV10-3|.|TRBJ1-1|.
CAISESPGRMNTEAFF
TGTGCCATCAGTGAGTCACCGGGGCGGATGAACACTGAAGCTTTCTTT
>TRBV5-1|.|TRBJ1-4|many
CASSDLATNEKLFF
TGCGCCAGCAGCGATCTAGCAACTAATGAAAAACTGTTTTTT
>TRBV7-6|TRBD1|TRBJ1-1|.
CASSQGQGAEAFF
TGTGCCAGCAGCCAGGGGCAGGGGGCTGAAGCTTTCTTT
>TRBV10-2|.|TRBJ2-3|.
CASTVATGDTQYF
TGCGCCAGCACCGTCGCGACCGGGGATACGCAGTATTTT
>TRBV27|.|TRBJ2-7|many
CASSLVPSSYEQYF
TGTGCCAGCAGTTTAGTACCATCCTCCTACGAGCAGTACTTC
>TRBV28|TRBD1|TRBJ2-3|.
CASSLSSVTGGRDTQYF
TGTGCCAGCAGTTTATCGTCCGTGACAGGGGGGAGGGATACGCAGTATTTT
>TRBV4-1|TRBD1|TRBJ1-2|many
CASSQGQGGDYGYTF
TGCGCCAGCAGCCAGGGTCAGGGGGGAGACTATGGCTACACCTTC
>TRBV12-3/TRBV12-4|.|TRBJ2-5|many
CASSTPWTQYF
TGTGCCAGCAGTACCCCGTGGACCCAGTACTTC
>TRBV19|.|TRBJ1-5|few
CASSIGAPRSEQHF
TGTGCCAGTAGTATCGGGGCCCCTCGTTCAGAACAGCATTTT
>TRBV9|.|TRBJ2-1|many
CASSLFDEQFF
TGTGCCAGCAGCTTATTCGATGAGCAGTTCTTC
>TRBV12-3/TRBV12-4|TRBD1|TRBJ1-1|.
CASSARGRDTEAFF
TGTGCCAGCAGTGCCAGGGGGCGTGACACTGAAGCTTTCTTT
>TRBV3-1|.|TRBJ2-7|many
CASSPDLYEQYF
TGTGCCAGCAGCCCGGACTTATACGAGCAGTACTTC
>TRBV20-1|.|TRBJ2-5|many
CSARDSRSPSETQYF
TGCAGTGCTAGAGACTCCCGGAGTCCCTCAGAGACCCAGTACTTC
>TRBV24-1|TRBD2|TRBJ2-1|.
CATSDRGGLDFHNEQFF
TGTGCCACCAGTGACCGCGGGGGACTAGATTTCCACAATGAGCAGTTCTTC
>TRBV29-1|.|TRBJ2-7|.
CSVAPTDYEQYF
TGCAGCGTCGCCCCGACAGACTACGAGCAGTACTTC
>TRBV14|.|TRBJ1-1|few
CASSQDLAGIAFF
TGTGCCAGCAGCCAAGATCTGGCAGGTATCGCTTTCTTT
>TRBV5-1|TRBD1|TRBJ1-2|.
CASSWSGGQTYGYTF
TGCGCCAGCAGCTGGAGTGGGGGACAGACTTATGGCTACACCTTC
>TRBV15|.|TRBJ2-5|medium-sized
CATSSRVKQETQYF
TGTGCCACCAGCAGCCGGGTCAAACAAGAGACCCAGTACTTC
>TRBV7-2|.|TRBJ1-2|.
CASSFGPDSRMANYGYTF
TGTGCCAGCAGCTTCGGGCCCGACAGTCGTATGGCTAACTATGGCTACACCTTC
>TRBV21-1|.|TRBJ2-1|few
CASSNPGGTYNEQFF
TGTGCCAGCAGTAACCCCGGGGGGACCTACAATGAGCAGTTCTTC
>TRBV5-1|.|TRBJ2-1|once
CASSPLGRGNRVYEQFF
TGCGCCAGCAGTCCATTGGGGCGCGGGAATAGGGTCTATGAGCAGTTCTTC
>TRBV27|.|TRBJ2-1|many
CASSNRQAPNEQFF
TGTGCCAGCAGTAACCGACAGGCTCCCAATGAGCAGTTCTTC
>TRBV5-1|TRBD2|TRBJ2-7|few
CASPREGFNEQYF
TGCGCCAGCCCCCGGGAGGGTTTTAACGAGCAGTACTTC
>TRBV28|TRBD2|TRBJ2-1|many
CASSLAGLAGAEQFF
TGTGCCAGCAGTTTAGCGGGACTAGCGGGAGCTGAGCAGTTCTTC
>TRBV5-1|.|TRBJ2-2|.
CASSSQGIGELFF
TGCGCCAGCAGCTCGCAGGGGATCGGGGAGCTGTTTTTT
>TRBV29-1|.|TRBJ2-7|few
CSVRVGGREQYF
TGCAGCGTTCGGGTTGGGGGAAGGGAGCAGTACTTC
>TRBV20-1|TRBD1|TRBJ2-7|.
CSARASDRGEDEQYF
TGCAGTGCTAGGGCCTCGGACAGGGGGGAGGACGAGCAGTACTTC
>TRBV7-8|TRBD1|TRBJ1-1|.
CASSPRSTAGGRAFF
TGTGCCAGCAGCCCCCGGTCGACGGCAGGGGGCCGGGCTTTCTTT
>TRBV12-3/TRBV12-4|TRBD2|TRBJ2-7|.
CASSFLSGRTGEQYF
TGTGCCAGCAGTTTTCTTAGCGGGAGGACCGGCGAGCAGTACTTC
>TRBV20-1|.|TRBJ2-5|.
CSAPLRRNEQYF
TGCAGTGCTCCTTTAAGACGTAATGAGCAGTACTTC
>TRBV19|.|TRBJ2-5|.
CASSIPKYRTAGETQYF
TGTGCCAGTAGTATCCCCAAATATAGGACGGCGGGTGAGACCCAGTACTTC
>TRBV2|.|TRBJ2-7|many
CAILRPQVDEQYF
TGTGCCATCCTCCGTCCTCAAGTCGACGAGCAGTACTTC
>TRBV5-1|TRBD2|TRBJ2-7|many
CASSLEPSGSYYEQYF
TGCGCCAGCAGCTTGGAGCCTAGCGGGAGTTACTACGAGCAGTACTTC
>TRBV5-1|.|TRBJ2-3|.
CASGGARSDTQYF
TGCGCCAGCGGCGGGGCGAGGAGCGATACGCAGTATTTT
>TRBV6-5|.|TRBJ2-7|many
CASSYSRQGRVEQYF
TGTGCCAGCAGTTACTCGAGGCAGGGCCGCGTCGAGCAGTACTTC
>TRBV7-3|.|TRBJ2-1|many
CASSFGTAEQFF
TGTGCCAGCAGCTTCGGGACGGCTGAGCAGTTCTTC
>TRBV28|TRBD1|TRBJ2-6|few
CASSLDRGQGGANVLTF
TGTGCCAGCAGTTTGGACAGGGGGCAGGGTGGGGCCAACGTCCTGACTTTC
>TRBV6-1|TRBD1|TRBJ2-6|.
CASTLTRWTGADYSGANVLTF
TGTGCCAGCACCCTTACCCGATGGACAGGGGCGGATTACTCTGGGGCCAACGTCCTGACTTTC
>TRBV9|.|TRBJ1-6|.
CASSQGNSPLHF
TGTGCCAGCAGCCAGGGCAATTCACCCCTCCACTTT